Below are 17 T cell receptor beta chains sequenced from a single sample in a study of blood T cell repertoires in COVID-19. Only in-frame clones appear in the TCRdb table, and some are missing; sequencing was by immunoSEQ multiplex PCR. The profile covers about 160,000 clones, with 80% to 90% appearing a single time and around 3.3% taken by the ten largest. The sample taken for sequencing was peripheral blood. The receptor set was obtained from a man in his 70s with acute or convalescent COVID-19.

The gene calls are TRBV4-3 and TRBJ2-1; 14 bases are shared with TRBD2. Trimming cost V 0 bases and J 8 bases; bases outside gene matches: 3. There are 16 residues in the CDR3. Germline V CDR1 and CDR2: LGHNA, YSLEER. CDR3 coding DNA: TGCGCCAGCAGCCAAGATGGGACTAGCGGGAGCTATGAGCAGTTCTTC. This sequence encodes CASSQDGTSGSYEQFF.

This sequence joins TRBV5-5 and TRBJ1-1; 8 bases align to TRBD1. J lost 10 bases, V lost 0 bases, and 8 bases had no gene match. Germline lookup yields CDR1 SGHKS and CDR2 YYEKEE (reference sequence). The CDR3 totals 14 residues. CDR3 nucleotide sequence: TGTGCCAGCAGCTTGGAGAGACAGGGGAGGACAGCTTTCTTT. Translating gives CASSLERQGRTAFF. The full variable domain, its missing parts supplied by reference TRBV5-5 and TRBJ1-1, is DAGVTQSPTHLIKTRGQQVTLRCSPISGHKSVSWYQQVLGQGPQFIFQYYEKEERGRGNFPDRFSARQFPNYSSELNVNALLLGDSALYLCASSLERQGRTAFFGQGTRLTVV.

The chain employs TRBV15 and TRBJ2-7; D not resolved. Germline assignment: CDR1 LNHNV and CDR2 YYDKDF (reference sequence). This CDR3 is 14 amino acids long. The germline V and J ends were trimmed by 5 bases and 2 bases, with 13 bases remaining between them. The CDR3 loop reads CATSPRVQAYEQYF. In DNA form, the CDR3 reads TGTGCCACCAGCCCCCGAGTCCAAGCCTACGAGCAGTACTTC.

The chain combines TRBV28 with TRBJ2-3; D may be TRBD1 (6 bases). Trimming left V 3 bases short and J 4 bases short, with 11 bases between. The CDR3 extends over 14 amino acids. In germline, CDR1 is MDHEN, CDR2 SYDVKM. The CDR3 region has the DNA TGTGCCAGCAGTTTCGGGACACTCGCAGATACGCAGTATTTT. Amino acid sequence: CASSFGTLADTQYF.

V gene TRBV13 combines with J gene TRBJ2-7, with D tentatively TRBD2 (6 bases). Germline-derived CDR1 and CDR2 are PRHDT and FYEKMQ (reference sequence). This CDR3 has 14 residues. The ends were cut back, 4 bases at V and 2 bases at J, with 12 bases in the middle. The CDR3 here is CASSSGLSPYEQYF. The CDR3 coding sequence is TGTGCCAGCAGCTCGGGACTCTCCCCCTACGAGCAGTACTTC. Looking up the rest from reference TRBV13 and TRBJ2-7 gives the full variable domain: AAGVIQSPRHLIKEKRETATLKCYPIPRHDTVYWYQQGPGQDPQFLISFYEKMQSDKGSIPDRFSAQQFSDYHSELNMSSLELGDSALYFCASSSGLSPYEQYFGPGTRLTVT.

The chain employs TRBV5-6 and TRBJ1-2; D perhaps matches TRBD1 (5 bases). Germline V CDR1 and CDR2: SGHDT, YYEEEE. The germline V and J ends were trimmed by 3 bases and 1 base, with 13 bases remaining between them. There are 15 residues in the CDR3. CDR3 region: CASSWGQTVNYGYTF. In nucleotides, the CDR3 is TGTGCCAGCAGCTGGGGCCAAACAGTTAACTATGGCTACACCTTC.

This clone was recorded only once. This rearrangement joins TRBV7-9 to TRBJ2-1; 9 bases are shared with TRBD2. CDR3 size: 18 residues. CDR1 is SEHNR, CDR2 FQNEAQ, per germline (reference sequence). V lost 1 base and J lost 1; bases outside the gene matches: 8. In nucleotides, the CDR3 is TGTGCCAGCAGCTTAGGGTTTGCGGGAGGGCCGTCCTACAATGAGCAGTTCTTC. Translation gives CASSLGFAGGPSYNEQFF.

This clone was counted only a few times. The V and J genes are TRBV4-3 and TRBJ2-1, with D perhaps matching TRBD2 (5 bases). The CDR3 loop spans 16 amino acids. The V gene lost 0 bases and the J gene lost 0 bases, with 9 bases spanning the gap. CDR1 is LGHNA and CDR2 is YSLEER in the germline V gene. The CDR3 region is CASSQERARSYNEQFF. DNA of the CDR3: TGCGCCAGCAGCCAAGAGAGGGCGCGCTCCTACAATGAGCAGTTCTTC.

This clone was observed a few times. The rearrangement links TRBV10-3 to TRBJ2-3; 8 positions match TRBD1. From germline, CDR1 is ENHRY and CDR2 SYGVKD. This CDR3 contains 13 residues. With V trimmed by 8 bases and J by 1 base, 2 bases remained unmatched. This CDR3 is CAIDRGGTDTQYF. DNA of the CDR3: TGTGCCATCGACAGGGGAGGCACAGATACGCAGTATTTT.

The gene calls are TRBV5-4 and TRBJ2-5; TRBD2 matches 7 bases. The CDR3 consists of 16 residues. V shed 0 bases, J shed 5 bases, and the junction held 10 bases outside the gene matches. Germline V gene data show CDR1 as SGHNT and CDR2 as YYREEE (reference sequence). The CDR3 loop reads CASSLAGGRIGETQYF. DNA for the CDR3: TGTGCCAGCAGCTTGGCGGGGGGTCGGATCGGGGAGACCCAGTACTTC. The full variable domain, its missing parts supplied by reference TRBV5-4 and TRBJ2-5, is ETGVTQSPTHLIKTRGQQVTLRCSSQSGHNTVSWYQQALGQGPQFIFQYYREEENGRGNFPPRFSGLQFPNYSSELNVNALELDDSALYLCASSLAGGRIGETQYFGPGTRLLVL.

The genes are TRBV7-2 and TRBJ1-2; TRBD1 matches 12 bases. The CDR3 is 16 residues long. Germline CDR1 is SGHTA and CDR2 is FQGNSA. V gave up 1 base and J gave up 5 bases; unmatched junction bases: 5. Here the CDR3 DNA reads TGTGCCAGCAGCTTAGGGGGACAGGGGGCGCTGTATGGCTACACCTTC. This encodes CASSLGGQGALYGYTF.

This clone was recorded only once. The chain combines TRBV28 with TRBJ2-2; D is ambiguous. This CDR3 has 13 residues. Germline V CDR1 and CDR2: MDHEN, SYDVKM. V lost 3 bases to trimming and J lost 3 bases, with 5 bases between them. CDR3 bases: TGTGCCAGCAGTTTCGGTTACACCGGGGAGCTGTTTTTT. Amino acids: CASSFGYTGELFF.

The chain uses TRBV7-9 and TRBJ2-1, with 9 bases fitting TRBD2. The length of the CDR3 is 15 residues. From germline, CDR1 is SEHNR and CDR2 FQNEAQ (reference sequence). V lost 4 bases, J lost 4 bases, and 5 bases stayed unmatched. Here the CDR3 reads CASSSDSGRYNEQFF. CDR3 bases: TGTGCCAGCAGCTCCGACAGCGGGAGGTACAATGAGCAGTTCTTC.

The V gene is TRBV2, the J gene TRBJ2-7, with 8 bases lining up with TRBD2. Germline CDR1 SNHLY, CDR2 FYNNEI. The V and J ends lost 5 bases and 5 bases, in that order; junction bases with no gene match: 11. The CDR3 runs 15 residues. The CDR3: CASSPNGAGVDEQYF. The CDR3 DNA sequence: TGTGCCAGCAGTCCTAATGGAGCGGGAGTTGACGAGCAGTACTTC.

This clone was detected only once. CDR3 DNA sequence: TGTGCCAGCAGTGTCGACAGGACTAACACTGAAGCTTTCTTT. This sequence encodes CASSVDRTNTEAFF. V usage is TRBV9 and J usage is TRBJ1-1; weak D call: TRBD1 (6 bases). Trimming shortened V by 5 bases and J by 2 bases, and 13 bases separated the two germline ends. CDR1 and CDR2 from the germline V gene are SGDLS and YYNGEE. The CDR3 totals 14 residues. The full variable domain, in which reference TRBV9 and TRBJ1-1 provide the parts outside the CDR3, is DSGVTQTPKHLITATGQRVTLRCSPRSGDLSVYWYQQSLDQGLQFLIQYYNGEERAKGNILERFSAQQFPDLHSELNLSSLELGDSALYFCASSVDRTNTEAFFGQGTRLTVV.

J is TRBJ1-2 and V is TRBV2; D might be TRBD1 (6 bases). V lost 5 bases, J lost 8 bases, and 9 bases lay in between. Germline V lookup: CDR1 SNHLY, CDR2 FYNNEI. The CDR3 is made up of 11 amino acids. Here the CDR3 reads CASSTGIGYTF. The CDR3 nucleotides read TGTGCCAGCAGTACAGGGATCGGCTACACCTTC.

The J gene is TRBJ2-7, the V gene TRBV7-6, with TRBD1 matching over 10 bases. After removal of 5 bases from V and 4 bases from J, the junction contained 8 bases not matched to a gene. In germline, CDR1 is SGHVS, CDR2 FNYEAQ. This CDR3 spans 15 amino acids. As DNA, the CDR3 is TGTGCCAGCAGCACCGGACAGGGGGGTTCGTACGAGCAGTACTTC. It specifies CASSTGQGGSYEQYF.